These 31 T cell receptor beta chains came from one sample sequenced in a study of blood T cell repertoires in COVID-19. Sequencing was performed with immunoSEQ multiplex PCR; in TCRdb, only in-frame clones are kept and a portion is missing. The profile shows around 200,000 clones, about 87% of them singletons. Material for sequencing was PBMCs or T cells enriched from blood (not recorded which). These receptors were obtained from a woman between 25 and 40 years old who had recovered from COVID-19.

The V and J genes are TRBV4-3 and TRBJ1-2; 7 nucleotides align to TRBD1. V lost 3 bases, J lost 1 base, and 5 bases stayed unmatched. There are 15 residues in the CDR3. CDR1 is LGHNA and CDR2 is YSLEER in the germline V gene. The CDR3: CASSQMTGNNYGYTF. CDR3 coding DNA: TGCGCCAGCAGCCAGATGACAGGGAATAACTATGGCTACACCTTC.

Only one count was recorded for this clone. This chain joins TRBV27 and TRBJ1-3; no clear D. This CDR3 spans 13 amino acids. Germline V gene data show CDR1 as MNHEY and CDR2 as SMNVEV (reference sequence). The ends were cut back, 5 bases at V and 0 bases at J, with 5 bases in the middle. The CDR3 coding sequence is TGTGCCAGCAGTGAGTTCTCTGGAAACACCATATATTTT. It encodes CASSEFSGNTIYF.

Written as DNA, the CDR3 is TGTGCCAGCAGCTTAACGGGCCTGACCGGGGAGCTGTTTTTT. This sequence encodes CASSLTGLTGELFF. The rearrangement joins TRBV7-3 to TRBJ2-2; the D is unclear. The ends were cut back, 0 bases at V and 5 bases at J, with 7 bases in the middle. This CDR3 comprises 14 residues. Germline loops: CDR1 SGHTA, CDR2 FQGTGA.

This clone was seen a few times. The genes are TRBV5-6 and TRBJ2-1; 8 nucleotides agree with TRBD1. The CDR3 spans 14 residues. Germline CDR1 SGHDT, CDR2 YYEEEE. Trimming took 7 bases from V and 1 from J; bases not matched to a gene: 4. The CDR3 nucleotides read TGTGCCAGCTCTAGGACAGGGTCCTACAATGAGCAGTTCTTC. It specifies CASSRTGSYNEQFF.

The rearrangement joins TRBV7-2 to TRBJ1-1, with TRBD1 matching 7 bases. CDR3 length: 14 amino acids. The V gene's germline CDR1 is SGHTA and CDR2 FQGNSA. V shed 5 bases and J 3 bases; nucleotides not matched to a gene: 6. The CDR3 DNA reads as TGTGCCAGCAGCCCCGACAGGGTTTACACTGAAGCTTTCTTT. Its translation: CASSPDRVYTEAFF.

The chain is built from TRBV9 and TRBJ2-1, with 7 nucleotides matching TRBD2. The V gene end was trimmed by 4 bases and the J gene end by 6 bases; junction bases not matched to a gene: 10. The germline V gene has CDR1 SGDLS and CDR2 YYNGEE. This CDR3 has 15 residues. In DNA, the CDR3 is TGTGCCAGCAGCCCTCCCGGGGGGTCTGGCAATGAGCAGTTCTTC. This sequence encodes CASSPPGGSGNEQFF.

The chain combines TRBV15 with TRBJ1-2; 10 bases map to TRBD1. Per the germline V gene, CDR1 is LNHNV and CDR2 is YYDKDF (reference sequence). CDR3 length: 15 amino acids. V was clipped by 0 bases and J by 3 bases; unmatched bases: 1. The CDR3 is CATSRDGTGDYGYTF. CDR3 nucleotides: TGTGCCACCAGCAGAGACGGGACAGGGGACTATGGCTACACCTTC. The whole variable domain, filled in from reference TRBV15 and TRBJ1-2, reads DAMVIQNPRYQVTQFGKPVTLSCSQTLNHNVMYWYQQKSSQAPKLLFHYYDKDFNNEADTPDNFQSRRPNTSFCFLDIRSPGLGDTAMYLCATSRDGTGDYGYTFGSGTRLTVV.

V gene TRBV3-1 (or the pseudogene TRBV3-2) combines with J gene TRBJ2-5; 13 positions match TRBD2. The germline V gene has CDR1 LGHDT and CDR2 YNNKEL (reference sequence). J lost 4 bases, V lost 3 bases, and 5 bases had no gene match. The CDR3 length is 16 residues. The CDR3 DNA is TGTGCCAGCAGCCATATCCGGACTAGCGGGGGAGAGACCCAGTACTTC. Translating it yields CASSHIRTSGGETQYF.

The chain links TRBV6-5 to TRBJ1-5; TRBD1 aligns across 7 bases. CDR3 length equals 13 residues. The junction had 2 bases not matched to a gene; V was cut back by 8 bases and J by 1 base. Germline values: CDR1 MNHEY, CDR2 SVGAGI. CDR3 sequence: CASGQESNQPQHF. In nucleotides, the CDR3 is TGTGCCAGCGGACAGGAGAGCAATCAGCCCCAGCATTTT.

The chain couples TRBV7-3 to TRBJ1-1; possibly TRBD1 for D (5 bases). This CDR3 region has 13 residues. Germline V gene data show CDR1 as SGHTA and CDR2 as FQGTGA. The V end lost 5 bases, the J end lost 4 bases, and 11 bases lay between the germline ends. The CDR3 region has the DNA TGTGCCAGCAGCCCCGCAGGGATCACTGAAGCTTTCTTT. Translated: CASSPAGITEAFF.

The rearrangement uses TRBV14 and TRBJ1-6; TRBD1 matches at 8 bases. V lost 1 base, J lost 9 bases, and 5 bases stayed unmatched. Germline-derived CDR1 and CDR2 are SGHDN and FVKESK. This CDR3 is built from 15 residues. DNA for the CDR3: TGTGCCAGCAGCCAAGGGACAGGGTTGTCTTCACCCCTCCACTTT. It yields the protein CASSQGTGLSSPLHF.

V usage is TRBV7-2 and J usage is TRBJ1-6, with 7 bases identical to TRBD1. Germline CDR1 is SGHTA and CDR2 is FQGNSA. With V trimmed by 5 bases and J by 4 bases, 2 bases remained unmatched. The CDR3 is 14 residues long. In DNA form, the CDR3 reads TGTGCCAGCAGCAGGGGACAGTATAATTCACCCCTCCACTTT. Residues: CASSRGQYNSPLHF. The full variable domain, with the rest looked up from reference TRBV7-2 and TRBJ1-6, is GAGVSQSPSNKVTEKGKDVELRCDPISGHTALYWYRQSLGQGLEFLIYFQGNSAPDKSGLPSDRFSAERTGGSVSTLTIQRTQQEDSAVYLCASSRGQYNSPLHFGNGTRLTVT.

The rearrangement uses TRBV7-9 and TRBJ2-7, with D uncertain. Germline-derived CDR1 and CDR2 are SEHNR and FQNEAQ (reference sequence). Trimming took off 5 bases at V and 0 bases at J, with 23 bases between the two ends. CDR3 length: 18 residues. The CDR3 DNA reads as TGTGCCAGCAGCACTTACGCCAGCCCGGGTTTCCTCTCCTACGAGCAGTACTTC. It specifies CASSTYASPGFLSYEQYF.

The chain carries TRBV7-2 and TRBJ1-1; D is uncertain. The CDR3 consists of 14 residues. The V end was cut by 1 base, the J end by 1 base, with 7 bases between. CDR1 and CDR2 from the germline V gene are SGHTA and FQGNSA. Here the CDR3 reads CASSLVSENTEAFF. CDR3 nucleotide sequence: TGTGCCAGCAGCTTAGTTTCAGAGAACACTGAAGCTTTCTTT.

The chain carries TRBV7-9 and TRBJ2-7; D gene unclear. The V and J ends lost 5 bases and 1 base respectively, with 3 bases between them. Germline V lookup: CDR1 SEHNR, CDR2 FQNEAQ (reference sequence). CDR3 length equals 11 residues. CDR3 region: CASSTSYEQYF. DNA for the CDR3: TGTGCCAGCAGCACATCCTACGAGCAGTACTTC.

V and J are TRBV12-1 and TRBJ2-3; no check of the table's D call, TRBD2, against the DNA was made. TRBV12-1 is a known pseudogene. The CDR3 has 16 residues. CDR3 loop: CAGPVVVCRGCDTQYF. CDR3 DNA: TGTGCCGGGCCGGTTGTTGTGTGCCGGGGGTGCGATACGCAGTATTTT.

This sequence joins TRBV12-5 and TRBJ2-5; 8 bases are a match to TRBD1. Trimming took 0 bases from V and 1 from J; bases not matched to a gene: 7. Per the germline V gene, CDR1 is LGHNT and CDR2 is FRNRAP. This CDR3 is built from 17 residues. The chain's CDR3 is CASGLVQGTGTQETQYF. The CDR3 nucleotides are TGTGCTAGTGGTTTGGTACAAGGGACAGGAACCCAAGAGACCCAGTACTTC. Filled out from reference TRBV12-5 and TRBJ2-5, the complete variable domain reads DARVTQTPRHKVTEMGQEVTMRCQPILGHNTVFWYRQTMMQGLELLAYFRNRAPLDDSGMPKDRFSAEMPDATLATLKIQPSEPRDSAVYFCASGLVQGTGTQETQYFGPGTRLLVL.

The chain employs TRBV14 and TRBJ2-7, with TRBD1 matching over 9 bases. The CDR3 is 14 residues long. Trimming cost V 4 bases and J 4 bases; bases outside gene matches: 5. Per germline, CDR1 SGHDN and CDR2 FVKESK. CDR3 sequence (DNA): TGTGCCAGCAGCCCCGGGACAGGGCCATACGAGCAGTACTTC. Amino acids: CASSPGTGPYEQYF.

The J gene is TRBJ2-3, the V gene TRBV15, with 7 bases aligning to TRBD2. Per germline, CDR1 LNHNV and CDR2 YYDKDF (reference sequence). The junction had 16 bases not matched to a gene; V was cut back by 1 base and J by 15 bases. The CDR3 contains 15 residues. The CDR3 reads CATSRVVLGGTLQYF. The CDR3 nucleotides are TGTGCCACCAGCAGAGTAGTTTTGGGAGGGACTCTCCAATATTTT.

The chain links TRBV13 to TRBJ2-1, with D perhaps matching TRBD1 (6 bases). Trimming left V 2 bases short and J 7 bases short, with 6 bases between. The CDR3 is 12 amino acids. Germline V CDR1 and CDR2: PRHDT, FYEKMQ (reference sequence). This CDR3 reads CASSLRGNEQFF. The CDR3 coding sequence is TGTGCCAGCAGCTTAAGGGGGAATGAGCAGTTCTTC.

The V call is TRBV7-9, the J call TRBJ2-1; 8 nucleotides agree with TRBD2. This CDR3 is 14 amino acids long. From germline, CDR1 is SEHNR and CDR2 FQNEAQ (reference sequence). With V trimmed by 3 bases and J by 9 bases, 7 bases remained unmatched. CDR3 in amino acids: CASSLPAGGGEQFF. CDR3 nucleotide sequence: TGTGCCAGCAGCTTGCCTGCGGGGGGCGGTGAGCAGTTCTTC.

This clone was seen more than once but under ten times. In DNA, the CDR3 is TGTGCCAGCAGCTTAGGGGGACAGCGGAATTCACCCCTCCACTTT. It specifies CASSLGGQRNSPLHF. This chain connects TRBV11-1 to TRBJ1-6, with TRBD1 matching 7 bases. Germline V CDR1 and CDR2: SGHAT, FQDESV (reference sequence). V shed 1 base, J shed 7 bases, and the junction held 4 bases outside the gene matches. The CDR3 totals 15 residues. Looking up the rest from reference TRBV11-1 and TRBJ1-6 gives the full variable domain: EAEVAQSPRYKITEKSQAVAFWCDPISGHATLYWYRQILGQGPELLVQFQDESVVDDSQLPKDRFSAERLKGVDSTLKIQPAELGDSAMYLCASSLGGQRNSPLHFGNGTRLTVT.

This sequence joins TRBV9 and TRBJ1-6; D unresolved. Germline values: CDR1 SGDLS, CDR2 YYNGEE. Trimming left V 2 bases short and J 2 bases short, with 11 bases between. The CDR3 length is 16 residues. CDR3 sequence (DNA): TGTGCCAGCAGCGTGGAGAGCGATCCCTATAATTCACCCCTCCACTTT. This translates into CASSVESDPYNSPLHF. Complete variable domain (other parts from reference TRBV9 and TRBJ1-6): DSGVTQTPKHLITATGQRVTLRCSPRSGDLSVYWYQQSLDQGLQFLIQYYNGEERAKGNILERFSAQQFPDLHSELNLSSLELGDSALYFCASSVESDPYNSPLHFGNGTRLTVT.

As concerns this clone: The sample has other DNA sequences that encode this CDR3 too. The J gene is TRBJ1-2, the V gene TRBV19; D is uncertain. CDR3 length equals 12 residues. Germline V gene lookup returns CDR1 LNHDA and CDR2 SQIVND (reference sequence). V was shortened by 5 bases and J by 4 bases, with 8 bases between the two germline ends. The CDR3 bases are TGTGCCAGTAGTCTGGAGGGCTATGGCTACACCTTC. Translated, it gives CASSLEGYGYTF.

This clone was picked up one time. The V and J genes are TRBV7-3 and TRBJ2-1; the D gene is possibly TRBD2 (5 bases). Germline V gene data show CDR1 as SGHTA and CDR2 as FQGTGA. The CDR3 loop spans 13 amino acids. Deletions cut 5 bases from V and 7 bases from J, with 12 bases between. The CDR3 here is CASSVSRGNEQFF. In nucleotides, the CDR3 is TGTGCCAGCAGCGTATCAAGAGGGAATGAGCAGTTCTTC.

The rearrangement uses TRBV19 and TRBJ1-2; tentatively, D is TRBD1 (6 bases). Per germline, CDR1 LNHDA and CDR2 SQIVND (reference sequence). Trimming removed 5 bases from V and 3 bases from J, with 13 bases in between. The CDR3 sequence is 14 residues long. The CDR3 DNA is TGTGCCAGTAGTGCCAGACAGGTTGACTATGGCTACACCTTC. It yields the protein CASSARQVDYGYTF.

This clone was seen once. This rearrangement joins TRBV7-2 to TRBJ1-6; 11 bases fit TRBD1. Germline V gives CDR1 SGHTA, CDR2 FQGNSA. The CDR3 runs 15 residues. Trimming cost V 3 bases and J 7 bases; bases outside gene matches: 2. The CDR3 spells CASSFGTGGNSPLHF. DNA of the CDR3: TGTGCCAGCAGCTTCGGGACAGGGGGGAATTCACCCCTCCACTTT.

The genes are TRBV7-2 and TRBJ2-3; 8 nucleotides line up with TRBD2. The germline gives CDR1 SGHTA, CDR2 FQGNSA. This CDR3 comprises 17 residues. J was trimmed by 2 bases and V by 6 bases; bases with no gene match: 13. CDR3 sequence (DNA): TGTGCCAGCAGACCCCCGGTCGGCGGGGGGCCCACAGATACGCAGTATTTT. It specifies CASRPPVGGGPTDTQYF.

This sequence joins TRBV28 and TRBJ2-7; D might be TRBD2 (6 bases). The germline V gene encodes CDR1 MDHEN and CDR2 SYDVKM. The CDR3 extends over 13 amino acids. Trimming shortened V by 3 bases and J by 4 bases, and 10 bases separated the two germline ends. CDR3 nucleotides: TGTGCCAGCAGTTTCGGGGGTACTTACGAGCAGTACTTC. Translated, it gives CASSFGGTYEQYF.

V is TRBV7-9 and J is TRBJ1-6, with unresolved D. There are 15 residues in the CDR3. Trimming shortened V by 3 bases and J by 4 bases, and 10 bases separated the two germline ends. Germline lookup yields CDR1 SEHNR and CDR2 FQNEAQ (reference sequence). Here the CDR3 DNA reads TGTGCCAGCAGCTTTCTCTCCAGTTATAATTCACCCCTCCACTTT. Residues: CASSFLSSYNSPLHF. Together with reference TRBV7-9 and TRBJ1-6, the CDR3 gives the full variable domain: DTGVSQNPRHKITKRGQNVTFRCDPISEHNRLYWYRQTLGQGPEFLTYFQNEAQLEKSRLLSDRFSAERPKGSFSTLEIQRTEQGDSAMYLCASSFLSSYNSPLHFGNGTRLTVT.

The chain carries TRBV5-1 and TRBJ2-3; D is possibly TRBD2 (6 bases). The CDR3 is 14 amino acids. V lost 6 bases and J lost 4, with 15 bases in between. Germline lookup yields CDR1 SGHRS and CDR2 YFSETQ. CDR3 DNA sequence: TGCGCCAGCACCCTCTCCGGGGGTTCAGATACGCAGTATTTT. Amino acids: CASTLSGGSDTQYF. The full variable domain, in which reference TRBV5-1 and TRBJ2-3 provide the parts outside the CDR3, is KAGVTQTPRYLIKTRGQQVTLSCSPISGHRSVSWYQQTPGQGLQFLFEYFSETQRNKGNFPGRFSGRQFSNSRSEMNVSTLELGDSALYLCASTLSGGSDTQYFGPGTRLTVL.